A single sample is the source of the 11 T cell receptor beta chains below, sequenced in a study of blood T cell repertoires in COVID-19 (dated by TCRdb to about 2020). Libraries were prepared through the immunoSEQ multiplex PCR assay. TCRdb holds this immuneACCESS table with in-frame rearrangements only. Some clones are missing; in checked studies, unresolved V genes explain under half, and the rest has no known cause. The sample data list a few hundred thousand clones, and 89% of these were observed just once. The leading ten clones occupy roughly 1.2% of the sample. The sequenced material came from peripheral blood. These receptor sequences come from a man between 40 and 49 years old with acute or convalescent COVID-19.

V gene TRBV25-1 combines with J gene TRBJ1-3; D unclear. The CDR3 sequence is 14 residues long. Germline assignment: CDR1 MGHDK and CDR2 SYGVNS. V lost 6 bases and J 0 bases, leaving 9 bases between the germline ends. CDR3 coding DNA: TGTGCCAGCAGATCAGGTGACTCTGGAAACACCATATATTTT. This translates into CASRSGDSGNTIYF. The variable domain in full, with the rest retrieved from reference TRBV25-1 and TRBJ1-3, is EADIYQTPRYLVIGTGKKITLECSQTMGHDKMYWYQQDPGMELHLIHYSYGVNSTEKGDLSSESTVSRIRTEHFPLTLESARPSHTSQYLCASRSGDSGNTIYFGEGSWLTVV.

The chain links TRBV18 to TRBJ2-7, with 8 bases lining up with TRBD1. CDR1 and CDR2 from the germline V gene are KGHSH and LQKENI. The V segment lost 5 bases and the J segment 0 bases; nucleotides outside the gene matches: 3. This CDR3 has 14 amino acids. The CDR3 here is CASSDRGLSYEQYF. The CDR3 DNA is TGTGCCAGCTCAGACAGGGGTCTCTCCTACGAGCAGTACTTC. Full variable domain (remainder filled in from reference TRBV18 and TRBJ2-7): NAGVMQNPRHLVRRRGQEARLRCSPMKGHSHVYWYRQLPEEGLKFMVYLQKENIIDESGMPKERFSAEFPKEGPSILRIQQVVRGDSAAYFCASSDRGLSYEQYFGPGTRLTVT.

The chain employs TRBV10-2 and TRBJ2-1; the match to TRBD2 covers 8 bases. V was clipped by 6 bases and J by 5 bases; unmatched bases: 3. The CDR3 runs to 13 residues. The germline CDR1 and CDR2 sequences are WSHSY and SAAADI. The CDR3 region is CASRTSAHNEQFF. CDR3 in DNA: TGCGCCAGCAGGACTAGCGCACACAATGAGCAGTTCTTC.

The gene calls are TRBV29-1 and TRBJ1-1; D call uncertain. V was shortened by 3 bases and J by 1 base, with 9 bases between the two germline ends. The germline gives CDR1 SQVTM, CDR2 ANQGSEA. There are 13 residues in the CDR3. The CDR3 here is CSVEKTGNTEAFF. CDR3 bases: TGCAGCGTTGAGAAGACGGGGAACACTGAAGCTTTCTTT.

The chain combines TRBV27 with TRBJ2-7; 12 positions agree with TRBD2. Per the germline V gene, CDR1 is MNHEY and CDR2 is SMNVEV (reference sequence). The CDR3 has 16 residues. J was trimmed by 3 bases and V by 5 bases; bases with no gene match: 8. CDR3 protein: CASSARGLAGNYEQYF. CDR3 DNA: TGTGCCAGCAGTGCACGAGGACTAGCGGGGAACTACGAGCAGTACTTC.

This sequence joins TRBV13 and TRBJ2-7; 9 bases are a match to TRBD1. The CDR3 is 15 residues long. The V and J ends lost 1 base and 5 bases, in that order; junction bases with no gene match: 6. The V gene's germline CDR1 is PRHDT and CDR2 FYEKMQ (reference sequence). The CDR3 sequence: CASSLEDRGLNEQYF. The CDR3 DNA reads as TGTGCCAGCAGCTTAGAGGACAGGGGATTGAACGAGCAGTACTTC.

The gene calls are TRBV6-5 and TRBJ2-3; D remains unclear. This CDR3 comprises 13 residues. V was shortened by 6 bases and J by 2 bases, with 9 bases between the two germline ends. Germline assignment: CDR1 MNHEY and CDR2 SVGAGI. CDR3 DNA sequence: TGTGCCAGCAGAGTTGCGGACACAGATACGCAGTATTTT. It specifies CASRVADTDTQYF.

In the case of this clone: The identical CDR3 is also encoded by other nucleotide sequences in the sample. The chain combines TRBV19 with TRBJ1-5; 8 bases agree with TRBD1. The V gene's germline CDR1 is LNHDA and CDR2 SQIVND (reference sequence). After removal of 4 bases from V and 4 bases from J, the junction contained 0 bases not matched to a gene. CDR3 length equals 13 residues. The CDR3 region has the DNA TGTGCCAGTAGTAGACAGGGGAATCAGCCCCAGCATTTT. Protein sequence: CASSRQGNQPQHF.

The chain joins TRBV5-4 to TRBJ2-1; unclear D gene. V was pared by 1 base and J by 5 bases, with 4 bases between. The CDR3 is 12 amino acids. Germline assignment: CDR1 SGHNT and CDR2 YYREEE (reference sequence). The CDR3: CASSLIDNEQFF. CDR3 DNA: TGTGCCAGCAGCTTGATAGACAATGAGCAGTTCTTC.

In nucleotides, the CDR3 is TGTGCCAGCAGTTCGCTAGCGGGGGGCATCTACGAGCAGTACTTC. Its translation: CASSSLAGGIYEQYF. The chain couples TRBV7-9 to TRBJ2-7; 11 nucleotides line up with TRBD2. J lost 3 bases, V lost 6 bases, and 7 bases had no gene match. Germline V gene data show CDR1 as SEHNR and CDR2 as FQNEAQ (reference sequence). The CDR3 contains 15 residues.

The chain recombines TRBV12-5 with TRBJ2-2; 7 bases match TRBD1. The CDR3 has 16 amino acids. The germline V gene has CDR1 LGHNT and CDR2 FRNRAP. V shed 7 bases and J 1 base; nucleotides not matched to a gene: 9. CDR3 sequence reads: CASDAPGTENTGELFF. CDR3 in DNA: TGTGCTAGTGATGCGCCCGGGACAGAGAACACCGGGGAGCTGTTTTTT.